The present TCR beta chain was sequenced within a study of CD8 T cells in Susac syndrome. Purification of the CD8+ and CD4+ T cells relied on negative isolation, and TEMRA cells underwent FACS enrichment. After extraction with the RNeasy kit, about 0.5 to 1 ug of the RNA was reverse transcribed using random hexamers. TCRdb passed the immunoSEQ multiplex PCR reads through MiXCR, listing each CDR3 protein once. In the table there are some 130,000 distinct CDR3 sequences, roughly 96% of which are singletons. In germline, CDR1 is MNHEY, CDR2 SMNVEV (reference sequence). The CDR3 consists of 16 residues. Trimming took 3 bases from V and 0 from J, leaving 9 bases between them.

The sequenced material came from CD4+ T cells from PBMCs. The clonotype was recovered from a human donor in good health. V and J are TRBV27 and TRBJ2-6; D not certain. CDR3 in amino acids: CASSFIRPSGANVLTF. The DNA of the CDR3 is TGTGCCAGCAGTTTCATTCGACCCTCTGGGGCCAACGTCCTGACTTTC.